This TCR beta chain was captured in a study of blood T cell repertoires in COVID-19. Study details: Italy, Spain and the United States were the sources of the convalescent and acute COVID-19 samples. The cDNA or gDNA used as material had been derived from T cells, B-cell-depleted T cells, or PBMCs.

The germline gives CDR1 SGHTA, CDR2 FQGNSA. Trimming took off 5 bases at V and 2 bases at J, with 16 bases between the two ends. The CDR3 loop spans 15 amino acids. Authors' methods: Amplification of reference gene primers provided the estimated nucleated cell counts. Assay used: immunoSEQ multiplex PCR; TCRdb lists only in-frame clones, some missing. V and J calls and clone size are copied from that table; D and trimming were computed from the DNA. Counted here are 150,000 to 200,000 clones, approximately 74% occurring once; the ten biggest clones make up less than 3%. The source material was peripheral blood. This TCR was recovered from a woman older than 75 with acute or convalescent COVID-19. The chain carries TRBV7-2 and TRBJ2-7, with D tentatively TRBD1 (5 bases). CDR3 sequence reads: CASSPWGSSTYEQYF. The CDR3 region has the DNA TGTGCCAGCAGCCCCTGGGGCAGCAGCACCTACGAGCAGTACTTC.